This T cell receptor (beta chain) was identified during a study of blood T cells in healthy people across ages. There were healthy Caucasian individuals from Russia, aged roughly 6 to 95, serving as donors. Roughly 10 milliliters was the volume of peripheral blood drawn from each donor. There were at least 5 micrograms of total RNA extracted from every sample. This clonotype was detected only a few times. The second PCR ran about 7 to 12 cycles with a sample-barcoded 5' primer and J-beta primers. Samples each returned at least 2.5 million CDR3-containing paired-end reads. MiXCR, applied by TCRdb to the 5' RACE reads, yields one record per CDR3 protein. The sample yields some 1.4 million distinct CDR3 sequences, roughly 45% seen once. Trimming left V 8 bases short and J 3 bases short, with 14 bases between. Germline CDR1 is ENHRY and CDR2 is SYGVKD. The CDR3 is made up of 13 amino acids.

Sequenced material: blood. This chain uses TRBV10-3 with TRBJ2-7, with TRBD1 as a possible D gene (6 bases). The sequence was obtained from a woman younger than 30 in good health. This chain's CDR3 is CAIQVRTDYEQYF. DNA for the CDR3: TGTGCCATCCAAGTCAGGACAGACTACGAGCAGTACTTC.